One sample yielded the 13 T cell receptor beta chains listed below, sequenced in a study of technical replicates of blood from a handful of donors. The repertoire was sequenced with immunoSEQ multiplex PCR; TCRdb's copy has only in-frame clones and lacks some. The sample has tens of thousands of clones, 75% to 95% seen once; the top ten hold around 3.6%. The material sequenced was PBMCs. The receptors were gathered from a human donor in good health. Some clones in this sample may be carry-over from other donors' samples.

The chain combines TRBV9 with TRBJ1-1; unclear D gene. The CDR3 length is 14 residues. In germline, CDR1 is SGDLS, CDR2 YYNGEE. Trimming stripped 0 bases from V and 1 base from J, with 7 bases between. The CDR3 DNA follows: TGTGCCAGCAGCGTAGCTTACGGGAACACTGAAGCTTTCTTT. The encoded protein is CASSVAYGNTEAFF.

This clone appeared once. This rearrangement joins TRBV21-1 to TRBJ1-1; the DNA was not compared with TRBD1, the D call given in the table. TRBV21-1 is noted as a pseudogene. The CDR3 has 16 amino acids. CDR3 region: CASSKVSRVGNTEAFF. The CDR3 coding sequence is TGTGCCAGCAGCAAAGTCAGCAGGGTTGGGAACACTGAAGCTTTCTTT.

This clone was observed a few times. The gene calls are TRBV29-1 and TRBJ1-1; weak D call: TRBD1 (5 bases). Per germline, CDR1 SQVTM and CDR2 ANQGSEA. The CDR3 spans 12 residues. V was cut by 2 bases and J by 10 bases, with 14 bases left in between. The CDR3 DNA reads as TGCAGCGTTGAAATAGGGACTCCTAGAGCTTTCTTT. It yields the protein CSVEIGTPRAFF.

The chain joins TRBV27 to TRBJ2-5, with 7 bases identical to TRBD2. This CDR3 is built from 12 residues. J lost 2 bases, V lost 11 bases, and 5 bases had no gene match. In germline, CDR1 is MNHEY, CDR2 SMNVEV (reference sequence). CDR3 residues: CAGSSGQETQYF. The CDR3 DNA sequence: TGTGCCGGGTCTAGCGGACAAGAGACCCAGTACTTC.

The V call is TRBV7-9, the J call TRBJ2-7; D uncertain. Deletions cut 5 bases from V and 2 bases from J, with 16 bases between. CDR1 and CDR2 from the germline V gene are SEHNR and FQNEAQ (reference sequence). The CDR3 is 15 residues long. CDR3 region: CASSPEKSRAYEQYF. The CDR3 DNA reads as TGTGCCAGCAGCCCCGAGAAGTCCCGGGCCTACGAGCAGTACTTC.

The chain combines TRBV6-6 with TRBJ2-7, with 8 bases aligning to TRBD1. Trimming removed 6 bases from V and 9 bases from J; junction bases left unmatched: 13. The CDR3 covers 14 residues. The germline gives CDR1 MNHNY, CDR2 SVGAGI (reference sequence). In DNA, the CDR3 is TGTGCCAGCAGACCGGGACAGGATGTTGAGGGGCAGTACTTC. It is translated as CASRPGQDVEGQYF.

The rearrangement joins TRBV6-5 to TRBJ2-5; 12 nucleotides align to TRBD2. Per the germline V gene, CDR1 is MNHEY and CDR2 is SVGAGI. This CDR3 comprises 15 residues. The V and J ends lost 7 bases and 2 bases, in that order; junction bases with no gene match: 5. Here the CDR3 DNA reads TGTGCCAGCAAAAGACTAGCGGGAGATCAAGAGACCCAGTACTTC. It is translated as CASKRLAGDQETQYF.

This clone was detected only a few times. The rearrangement links TRBV7-9 to TRBJ2-1; 9 bases are shared with TRBD1. From germline, CDR1 is SEHNR and CDR2 FQNEAQ (reference sequence). Trimming removed 5 bases from V and 9 bases from J; junction bases left unmatched: 14. The CDR3 loop spans 16 amino acids. The CDR3, as DNA: TGTGCCAGCAGCGACTCCGGGACAGGGTATGATGGTGAGCAGTTCTTC. Its translation: CASSDSGTGYDGEQFF.

The rearrangement uses TRBV7-3 and TRBJ1-1; D remains unclear. The CDR3 has 13 amino acids. CDR1 SGHTA and CDR2 FQGTGA come from the germline V gene. Trimming removed 3 bases from V and 4 bases from J, with 9 bases in between. CDR3 DNA sequence: TGTGCCAGCAGCTTGAGCCTGAGCACTGAAGCTTTCTTT. Translation: CASSLSLSTEAFF.

J is TRBJ2-3 and V is TRBV6-5, with TRBD1 matching over 8 bases. This CDR3 region has 15 residues. From germline, CDR1 is MNHEY and CDR2 SVGAGI. V dropped 7 bases and J dropped 4; count of bases not matched to a gene: 10. CDR3 DNA sequence: TGTGCCAGCACTCCGAGGGCACAGGGGGCAGATACGCAGTATTTT. As protein: CASTPRAQGADTQYF.

The V call is TRBV7-9, the J call TRBJ2-2; TRBD2 matches at 8 bases. Germline loops: CDR1 SEHNR, CDR2 FQNEAQ (reference sequence). The CDR3 is made up of 14 amino acids. V dropped 5 bases and J dropped 5; count of bases not matched to a gene: 4. CDR3 amino acids: CASSTGGHTGELFF. The CDR3, as DNA: TGTGCCAGCAGCACGGGGGGGCATACCGGGGAGCTGTTTTTT.

The chain combines TRBV9 with TRBJ2-1; D is uncertain. V lost 0 bases and J lost 6, with 10 bases in between. In germline, CDR1 is SGDLS, CDR2 YYNGEE. CDR3 size: 14 residues. The CDR3 spells CASSVVGDSNEQFF. For the CDR3, the DNA is TGTGCCAGCAGCGTAGTCGGAGATAGCAATGAGCAGTTCTTC. Combining the CDR3 with reference TRBV9 and TRBJ2-1 gives the whole variable domain DSGVTQTPKHLITATGQRVTLRCSPRSGDLSVYWYQQSLDQGLQFLIQYYNGEERAKGNILERFSAQQFPDLHSELNLSSLELGDSALYFCASSVVGDSNEQFFGPGTRLTVL.

The chain employs TRBV9 and TRBJ2-7; weak D call: TRBD1 (6 bases). CDR1 SGDLS and CDR2 YYNGEE come from the germline V gene. The CDR3 extends over 14 amino acids. Trimming stripped 0 bases from V and 0 bases from J, with 7 bases between. The CDR3 sequence: CASSVGGLSYEQYF. Written as DNA, the CDR3 is TGTGCCAGCAGCGTAGGGGGGCTCTCCTACGAGCAGTACTTC.